Presented here are 21 T cell receptor beta chains from one specimen sequenced in a study of T cells expressing NK-cell markers. After re-calling the 5' RACE reads, TCRdb lists one entry per CDR3 protein, DNA absent. The sample totals 250,000 to 300,000 distinct CDR3 sequences; its top ten clones hold around 3.9%. Source material: blood T cells: a sorted CD56 or NKG2C T cell subset, CD4+ or CD8+ T cells, or bulk PBMC T cells (not recorded which). The source of these receptors is a woman between 18 and 70 years old in good health.

The gene calls are TRBV20-1 and TRBJ2-1; TCRdb returns TRBD2, unconfirmable since there is no DNA. CDR3 length: 13 residues. In germline, CDR1 is DFQATT, CDR2 SNEGSKA (reference sequence). The CDR3 protein is CSAKGTAGNEQFF.

The V call is TRBV6-5, the J call TRBJ2-1; the D call from TCRdb, TRBD2, cannot be confirmed without DNA. The CDR3 contains 17 residues. From germline, CDR1 is MNHEY and CDR2 SVGAGI. The CDR3 loop is CASSYSGLAGVYNEQFF.

The CDR3 spells CASSRSSYNSPLHF. V and J are TRBV11-2 and TRBJ1-6. The CDR3 contains 14 residues. Germline-derived CDR1 and CDR2 are SGHAT and FQNNGV.

The V and J genes are TRBV20-1 and TRBJ2-4; as DNA is missing, the TRBD2 call by TCRdb cannot be tested. The germline gives CDR1 DFQATT, CDR2 SNEGSKA (reference sequence). This CDR3 is 19 amino acids long. This CDR3 is CSARDPASGGLTAKNIQYF.

V is TRBV11-2 and J is TRBJ1-5. Germline CDR1 is SGHAT and CDR2 is FQNNGV. The CDR3 is 17 residues long. The CDR3 region is CASSSRQGPGSNQPQHF.

The chain is built from TRBV10-1 and TRBJ2-1; TCRdb's D call of TRBD1 is untestable without DNA. In germline, CDR1 is WNHNN, CDR2 SYGVQD (reference sequence). CDR3 length: 16 residues. The CDR3 reads CASSEGRGTGGNEQFF.

V gene TRBV7-2 combines with J gene TRBJ2-1. CDR1 and CDR2 from the germline V gene are SGHTA and FQGNSA. The CDR3 contains 14 residues. The chain's CDR3 is CASSFNPESNEQFF. Variable domain in full (rest from reference TRBV7-2 and TRBJ2-1): GAGVSQSPSNKVTEKGKDVELRCDPISGHTALYWYRQSLGQGLEFLIYFQGNSAPDKSGLPSDRFSAERTGGSVSTLTIQRTQQEDSAVYLCASSFNPESNEQFFGPGTRLTVL.

The rearrangement joins TRBV29-1 to TRBJ2-2; the D call from TCRdb, TRBD2, cannot be confirmed without DNA. Germline CDR1 and CDR2: SQVTM and ANQGSEA. This CDR3 contains 14 residues. CDR3 loop: CSATGTRNTGELFF.

The chain couples TRBV4-1 to TRBJ2-1; checking the TCRdb D call of TRBD1 is not possible without DNA. The CDR3 is made up of 15 amino acids. Germline CDR1 reads MGHRA; CDR2 reads YSYEKL. This chain's CDR3 is CASSPRDGTYNEQFF.

This chain uses TRBV7-2 with TRBJ1-2; TCRdb indicates TRBD1, and absent DNA this call remains unverified. The CDR3 is 16 residues long. Germline values: CDR1 SGHTA, CDR2 FQGNSA. CDR3 sequence reads: CASSLFPGVANYGYTF.

The chain joins TRBV5-6 to TRBJ2-1; TCRdb picks TRBD2, but there is no DNA to check that call. This CDR3 is 18 amino acids long. CDR1 and CDR2 (germline): SGHDT, YYEEEE. CDR3 sequence reads: CASSSTTGLAGGYNEQFF.

The chain uses TRBV2 and TRBJ2-2; no DNA is available, so the TRBD1 call from TCRdb remains unchecked. Germline assignment: CDR1 SNHLY and CDR2 FYNNEI. The CDR3 is made up of 16 amino acids. The CDR3 region is CASSEFGTDFAGELFF.

CDR3 sequence reads: CASSLGLAGAGYEQYF. The chain uses TRBV4-1 and TRBJ2-7; the TRBD2 assignment by TCRdb is unverifiable without DNA. The CDR3 covers 16 residues. Germline CDR1 is MGHRA and CDR2 is YSYEKL.

This chain links TRBV14 with TRBJ2-2; TCRdb picks TRBD2, but there is no DNA to check that call. The CDR3 totals 19 residues. Germline V gives CDR1 SGHDN, CDR2 FVKESK. The CDR3 reads CASSQSPIGAGGATGELFF.

CDR3 sequence reads: CASSGKGLGGEQFF. The genes are TRBV2 and TRBJ2-1; absent DNA, TCRdb's TRBD2 call cannot be checked. The CDR3 totals 14 residues. The germline V gene has CDR1 SNHLY and CDR2 FYNNEI.

The V gene is TRBV29-1, the J gene TRBJ2-1; as DNA is missing, the TRBD1 call by TCRdb cannot be tested. CDR3 length: 11 amino acids. CDR1 is SQVTM and CDR2 is ANQGSEA in the germline V gene. CDR3 region: CSVEDRQGKFF.

The chain recombines TRBV18 with TRBJ2-1; TCRdb's assignment of TRBD2 cannot be checked, as there is no DNA. Germline values: CDR1 KGHSH, CDR2 LQKENI. The CDR3 loop spans 14 amino acids. CDR3 residues: CASSLGLGGDEQFF.

CDR3 sequence reads: CASSPRDRGVGYTF. The chain has TRBV7-2 and TRBJ1-2; the D gene TCRdb calls, TRBD1, cannot be checked with no DNA. This CDR3 has 14 amino acids. In germline, CDR1 is SGHTA, CDR2 FQGNSA.

The chain carries TRBV19 and TRBJ2-3; no DNA is available, so the TRBD1 call from TCRdb remains unchecked. From germline, CDR1 is LNHDA and CDR2 SQIVND (reference sequence). This CDR3 region has 16 residues. This chain's CDR3 is CASSLQPGSGTDTQYF.

This chain connects TRBV12-3 or TRBV12-4 to TRBJ2-3; with no DNA, the TCRdb D assignment of TRBD1 cannot be verified. The CDR3 sequence is 15 residues long. CDR3 in amino acids: CASSPRVGSTDTQYF.

The rearrangement uses TRBV12-3 or TRBV12-4 and TRBJ2-2; TCRdb calls TRBD2, which cannot be checked without DNA. The CDR3 is made up of 16 amino acids. This chain's CDR3 is CASTLSGSGVTGELFF.